This entry describes one TCR beta chain. The antigen it recognizes is unknown. It has no much larger one-base neighbor in the sample; base qualities were not kept. In the same sample, other DNA sequences code for this CDR3. The entry originates in a study of a mutant IDH1 vaccine in newly diagnosed glioma (dated by TCRdb to the early 2020s). Concerning the study at large: Patients were given eight vaccinations, in weeks 1, 3, 5, 7, 11, 15, 19 and 23, which matched visits V03 through V10. Before enrollment, most patients had been given radiochemotherapy with temozolomide as standard therapy, while the rest had received either radiotherapy alone or temozolomide alone. Of the roughly 30 treated patients, about 62% were male and around 38% were female, and a mean age of roughly 40 years was recorded. For exploratory analyses, about two dozen treated patients had longitudinal TCRB deep sequencing done wherever samples were available. Peripheral blood was collected at six visits: V03 (baseline), V05, V07, V10, V12 and V13. In the chemotherapy-containing groups, vaccination started alongside temozolomide cycles, whereas in patients who had radiotherapy alone it started 4-6 weeks after radiotherapy. On the study overall, not on this receptor specifically: No apparent relationship was observed between pseudoprogression and alterations in the top peripheral T cell clonotypes detected by TCRB sequencing. Vaccine-induced immune responses across multiple MHC alleles were detected in approximately 94% of patients. The authors stated that sample limitations prevented analyses of patient blood samples from being reproduced. Availability determined which PBMC samples were chosen for TCRB deep sequencing.

This specimen's time point label, per the study, means: week 11, during vaccination. Every vaccine dose consisted of 300 ug of a 20-mer mutant IDH1 peptide in Montanide, administered subcutaneously together with topical imiquimod. All donors had newly diagnosed IDH1-mutant astrocytomas of WHO grade 3 or 4 that showed loss of nuclear ATRX. The samples were drawn from NOA16, a multicentre, single-arm, open-label phase I trial in Germany that tested a mutant IDH1 peptide vaccine in humans for the first time. Genomic DNA for TCRB sequencing was extracted from EDTA blood using the DNeasy Blood and Tissue Kit. The CDR3 goes from the cysteine to the phenylalanine over 12 residues. The sequence is cut down to CDR3 DNA, 36 bases in frame from base 1. CDR1 and CDR2 are drawn from the germline V gene (reference sequence): LNHDA, SQIVND. V is pared back by 2 bases and J by 8 bases, with 7 bases lying between the germline termini.

Library prep was done by the immunoSEQ multiplex PCR assay. The hsTCRB Kit was used according to the manufacturer's protocol to amplify rearranged TCR beta chain sequences. TCRB libraries were sequenced on an Illumina MiSeq. On the authors' methods: Demultiplexing, trimming and gene mapping were performed with the kit vendor's proprietary platform. Imported from immuneACCESS, the table was reduced by TCRdb to in-frame sequences with V and J called. These copies leave out some clones; in studies compared against another copy, an unresolved V gene accounts for under half, and the cause of the remainder is not known. V, J and clone size reflect that table, while D and trimming were determined from the DNA. The sample includes tens of thousands of clones, with roughly four fifths observed a single time. The biggest ten clones account for around 3.5% of the sample.

The sequence was collected from a man younger than 40 with glioma. This specimen consisted of PBMCs, obtained from a glioma patient whose treatment included an IDH1 peptide vaccine. Recombination linked TRBV19 to TRBJ2-1; the D gene cannot be named for sure. The nucleotide sequence reads TGTGCCAGTAGTATATCTAGGGATGAGCAGTTCTTC. It specifies CASSISRDEQFF.